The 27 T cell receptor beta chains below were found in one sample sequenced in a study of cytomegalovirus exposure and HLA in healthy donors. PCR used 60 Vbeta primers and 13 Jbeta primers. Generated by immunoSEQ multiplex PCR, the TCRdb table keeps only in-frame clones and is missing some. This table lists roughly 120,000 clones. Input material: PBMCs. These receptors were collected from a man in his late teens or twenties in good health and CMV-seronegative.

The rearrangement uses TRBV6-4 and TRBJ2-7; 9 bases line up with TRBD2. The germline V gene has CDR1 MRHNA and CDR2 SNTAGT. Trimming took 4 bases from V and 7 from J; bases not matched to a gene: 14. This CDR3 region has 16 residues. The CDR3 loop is CASSVLAGGSLVEQYF. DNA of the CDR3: TGTGCCAGCAGTGTACTAGCGGGCGGATCCCTGGTAGAGCAGTACTTC.

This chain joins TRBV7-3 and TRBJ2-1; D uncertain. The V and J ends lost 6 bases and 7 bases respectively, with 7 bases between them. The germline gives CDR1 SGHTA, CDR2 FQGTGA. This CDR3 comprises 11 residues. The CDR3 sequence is CASSGSNEQFF. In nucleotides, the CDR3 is TGTGCCAGCAGTGGTAGTAATGAGCAGTTCTTC.

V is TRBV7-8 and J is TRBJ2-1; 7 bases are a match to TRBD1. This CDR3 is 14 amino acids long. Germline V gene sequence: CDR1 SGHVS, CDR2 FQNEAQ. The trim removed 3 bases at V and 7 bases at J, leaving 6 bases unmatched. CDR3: CASSFRQGRNEQFF. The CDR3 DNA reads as TGTGCCAGCAGCTTCAGACAGGGACGAAATGAGCAGTTCTTC.

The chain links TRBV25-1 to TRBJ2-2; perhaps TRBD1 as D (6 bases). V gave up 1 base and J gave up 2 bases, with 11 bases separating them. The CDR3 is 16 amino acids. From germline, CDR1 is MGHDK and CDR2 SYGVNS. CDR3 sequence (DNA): TGTGCCAGCAGTGAATCGGGCAGGGGTAACACCGGGGAGCTGTTTTTT. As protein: CASSESGRGNTGELFF.

The CDR3: CSGGDRAGYEQYF. CDR3 nucleotide sequence: TGCAGCGGGGGGGACAGGGCTGGCTACGAGCAGTACTTC. The chain uses TRBV29-1 and TRBJ2-7; 9 nucleotides agree with TRBD1. The V and J ends lost 7 bases and 3 bases, in that order; junction bases with no gene match: 7. This CDR3 is built from 13 residues. Germline assignment: CDR1 SQVTM and CDR2 ANQGSEA.

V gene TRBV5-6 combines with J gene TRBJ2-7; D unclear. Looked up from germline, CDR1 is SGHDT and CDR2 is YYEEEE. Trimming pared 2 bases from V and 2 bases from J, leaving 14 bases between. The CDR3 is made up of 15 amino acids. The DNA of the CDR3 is TGTGCCAGCAGCTTTCCCGATTGGGCCACCTACGAGCAGTACTTC. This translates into CASSFPDWATYEQYF. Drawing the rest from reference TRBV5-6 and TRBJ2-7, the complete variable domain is DAGVTQSPTHLIKTRGQQVTLRCSPKSGHDTVSWYQQALGQGPQFIFQYYEEEERQRGNFPDRFSGHQFPNYSSELNVNALLLGDSALYLCASSFPDWATYEQYFGPGTRLTVT.

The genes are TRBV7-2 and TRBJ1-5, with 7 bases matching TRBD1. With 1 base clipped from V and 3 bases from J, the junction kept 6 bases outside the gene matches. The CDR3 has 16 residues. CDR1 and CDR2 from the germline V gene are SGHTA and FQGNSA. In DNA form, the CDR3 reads TGTGCCAGCAGCTTAGACAGGGGCGCTAACAATCAGCCCCAGCATTTT. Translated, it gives CASSLDRGANNQPQHF.

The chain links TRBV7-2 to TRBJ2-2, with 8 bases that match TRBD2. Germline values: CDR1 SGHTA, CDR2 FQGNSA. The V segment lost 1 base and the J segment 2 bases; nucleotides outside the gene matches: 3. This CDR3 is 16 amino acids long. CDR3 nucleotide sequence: TGTGCCAGCAGCTTAGGCGGGGGGAGAAACACCGGGGAGCTGTTTTTT. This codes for CASSLGGGRNTGELFF.

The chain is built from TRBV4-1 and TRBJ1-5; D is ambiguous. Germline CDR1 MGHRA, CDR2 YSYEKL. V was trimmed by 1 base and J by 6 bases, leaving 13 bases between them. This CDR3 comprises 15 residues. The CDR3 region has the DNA TGCGCCAGCAGCCAAGCCGAGCACGCGGGTCAGCCCCAGCATTTT. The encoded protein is CASSQAEHAGQPQHF.

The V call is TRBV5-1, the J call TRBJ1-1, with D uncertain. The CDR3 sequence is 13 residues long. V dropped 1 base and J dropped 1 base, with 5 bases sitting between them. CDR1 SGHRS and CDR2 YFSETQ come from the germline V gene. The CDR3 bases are TGCGCCAGCAGCTTGACAGCGAACACTGAAGCTTTCTTT. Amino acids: CASSLTANTEAFF.

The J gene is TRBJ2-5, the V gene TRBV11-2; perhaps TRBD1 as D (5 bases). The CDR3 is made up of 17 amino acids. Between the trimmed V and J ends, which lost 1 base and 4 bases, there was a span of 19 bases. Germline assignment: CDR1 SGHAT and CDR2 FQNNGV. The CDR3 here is CASSLVRQGGVLETQYF. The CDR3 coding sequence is TGTGCCAGCAGCTTAGTCAGGCAGGGCGGTGTTCTAGAGACCCAGTACTTC.

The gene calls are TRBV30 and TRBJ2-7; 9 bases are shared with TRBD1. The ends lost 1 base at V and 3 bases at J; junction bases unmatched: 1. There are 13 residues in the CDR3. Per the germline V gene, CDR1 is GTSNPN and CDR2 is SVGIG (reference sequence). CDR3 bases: TGTGCCTGGAGTGGGGACAGGGACTACGAGCAGTACTTC. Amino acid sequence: CAWSGDRDYEQYF.

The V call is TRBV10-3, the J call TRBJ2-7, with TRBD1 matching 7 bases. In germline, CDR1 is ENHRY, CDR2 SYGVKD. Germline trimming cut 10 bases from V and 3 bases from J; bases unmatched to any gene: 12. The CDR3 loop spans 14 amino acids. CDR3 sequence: CATTARDSFYEQYF. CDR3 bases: TGTGCCACCACCGCCCGGGACAGTTTCTACGAGCAGTACTTC.

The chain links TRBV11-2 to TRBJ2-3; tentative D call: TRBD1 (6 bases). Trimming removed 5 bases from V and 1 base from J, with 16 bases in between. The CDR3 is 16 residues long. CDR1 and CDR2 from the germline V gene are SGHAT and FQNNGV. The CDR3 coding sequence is TGTGCCAGCAGCCGAAGGGGGTCAGCTGGCACAGATACGCAGTATTTT. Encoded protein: CASSRRGSAGTDTQYF.

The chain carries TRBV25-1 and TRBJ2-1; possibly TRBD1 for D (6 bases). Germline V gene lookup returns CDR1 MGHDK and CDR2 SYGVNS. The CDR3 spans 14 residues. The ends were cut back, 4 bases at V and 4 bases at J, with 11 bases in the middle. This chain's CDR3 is CASSGTDRYNEQFF. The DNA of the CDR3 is TGTGCCAGCAGTGGAACAGACAGGTACAATGAGCAGTTCTTC.

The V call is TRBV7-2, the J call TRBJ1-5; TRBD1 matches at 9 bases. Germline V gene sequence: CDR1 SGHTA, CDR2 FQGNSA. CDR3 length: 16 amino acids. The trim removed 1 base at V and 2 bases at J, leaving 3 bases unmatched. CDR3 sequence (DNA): TGTGCCAGCAGCTTAGTAAGGACAGGGGGCAATCAGCCCCAGCATTTT. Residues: CASSLVRTGGNQPQHF.

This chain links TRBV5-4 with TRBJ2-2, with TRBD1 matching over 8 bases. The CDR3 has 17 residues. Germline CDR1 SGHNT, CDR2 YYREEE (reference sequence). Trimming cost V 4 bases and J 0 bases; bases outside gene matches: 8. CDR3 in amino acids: CASSARSDRANTGELFF. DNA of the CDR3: TGTGCCAGCAGCGCTCGATCGGACAGGGCGAACACCGGGGAGCTGTTTTTT.

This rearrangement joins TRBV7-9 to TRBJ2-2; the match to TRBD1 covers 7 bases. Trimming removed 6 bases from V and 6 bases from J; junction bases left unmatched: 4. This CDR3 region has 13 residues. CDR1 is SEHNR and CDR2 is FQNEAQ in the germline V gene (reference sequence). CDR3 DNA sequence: TGTGCCAGCAGATTACAGGGGTCCGGGGAGCTGTTTTTT. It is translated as CASRLQGSGELFF.

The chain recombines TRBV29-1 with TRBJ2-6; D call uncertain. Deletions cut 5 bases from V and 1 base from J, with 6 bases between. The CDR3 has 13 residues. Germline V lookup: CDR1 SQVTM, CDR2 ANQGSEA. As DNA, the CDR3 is TGCAGCGTTCAGGTATCTGGGGCCAACGTCCTGACTTTC. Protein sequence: CSVQVSGANVLTF.

The CDR3 DNA sequence: TGCGCCAGCAGCTTGGGACCGGGACTAGGCGATACCGAGCAGTTCTTC. This translates into CASSLGPGLGDTEQFF. This rearrangement joins TRBV5-1 to TRBJ2-1, with 8 bases aligning to TRBD2. Germline lookup yields CDR1 SGHRS and CDR2 YFSETQ. V shed 0 bases, J shed 10 bases, and the junction held 12 bases outside the gene matches. The CDR3 is 16 amino acids.

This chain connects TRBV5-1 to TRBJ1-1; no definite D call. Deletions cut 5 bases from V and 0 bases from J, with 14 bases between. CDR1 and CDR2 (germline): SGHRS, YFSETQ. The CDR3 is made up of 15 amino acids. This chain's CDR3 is CASRTQPSLNTEAFF. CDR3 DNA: TGCGCCAGCAGAACACAGCCGAGTTTGAACACTGAAGCTTTCTTT.

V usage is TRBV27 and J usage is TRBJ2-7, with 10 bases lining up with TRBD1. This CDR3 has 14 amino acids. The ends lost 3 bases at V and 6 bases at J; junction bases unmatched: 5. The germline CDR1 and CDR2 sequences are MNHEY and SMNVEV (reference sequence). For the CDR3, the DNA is TGTGCCAGCAGTTTGGGACAGGGGAAAGGCGAGCAGTACTTC. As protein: CASSLGQGKGEQYF.

CDR3 amino acids: CASSVQGGRSYNEQFF. The DNA for the CDR3 is TGTGCCAGCAGTGTCCAGGGGGGACGGTCCTACAATGAGCAGTTCTTC. The chain carries TRBV6-1 and TRBJ2-1, with TRBD1 as a possible D gene (7 bases). CDR1 is MNHNS, CDR2 SASEGT, per germline. Trimming removed 4 bases from V and 1 base from J, with 14 bases in between. This CDR3 has 16 amino acids.

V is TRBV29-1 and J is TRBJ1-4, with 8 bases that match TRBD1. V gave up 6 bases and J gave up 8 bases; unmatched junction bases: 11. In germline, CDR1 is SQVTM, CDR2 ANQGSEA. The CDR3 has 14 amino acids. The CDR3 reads CSVAGQGGREKLFF. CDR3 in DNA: TGCAGCGTGGCCGGACAGGGCGGAAGGGAAAAACTGTTTTTT.

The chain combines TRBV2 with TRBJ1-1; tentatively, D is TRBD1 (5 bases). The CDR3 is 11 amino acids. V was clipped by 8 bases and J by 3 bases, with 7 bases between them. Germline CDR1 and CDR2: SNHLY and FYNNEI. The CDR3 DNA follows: TGTGCCAGCCTCAGGGACACTGAAGCTTTCTTT. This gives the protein CASLRDTEAFF.

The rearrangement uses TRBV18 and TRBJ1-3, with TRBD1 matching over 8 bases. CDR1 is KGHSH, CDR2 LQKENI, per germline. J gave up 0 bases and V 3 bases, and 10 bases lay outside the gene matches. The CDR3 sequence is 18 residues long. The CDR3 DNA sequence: TGTGCCAGCTCACCTAAGAGGACAGGGAAGATCTCTGGAAACACCATATATTTT. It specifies CASSPKRTGKISGNTIYF.

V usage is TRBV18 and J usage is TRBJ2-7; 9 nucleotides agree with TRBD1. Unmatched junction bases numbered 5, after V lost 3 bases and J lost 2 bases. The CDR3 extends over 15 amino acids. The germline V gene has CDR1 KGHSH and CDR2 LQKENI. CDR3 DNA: TGTGCCAGCTCACCGGGACAGGGAAAGACCTACGAGCAGTACTTC. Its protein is CASSPGQGKTYEQYF.